Below, 29 T cell receptor beta chains from the same sample are listed, as sequenced in a study of shared clonotypes between healthy human individuals (dated by TCRdb to the early 2020s). Library preparation employed the immunoSEQ multiplex PCR assay. Sourced from immuneACCESS, this table was stored by TCRdb with only in-frame sequences that have V and J called. A share of the clones is absent; for the studies checked, an unresolved V gene accounts for under half, and the remainder has no known explanation. The sample table lists about 480,000 clones, 60% to 80% of them with a count of one. The ten most abundant clones make up about 12% of the sample. Sample: PBMCs. The receptor source for this set is a woman aged 40 to 50 in good health. Some clones in this sample may be carry-over from other donors' samples.

The chain joins TRBV30 to TRBJ1-5, with 7 nucleotides matching TRBD1. The CDR3 has 15 residues. Per the germline V gene, CDR1 is GTSNPN and CDR2 is SVGIG (reference sequence). The ends lost 2 bases at V and 3 bases at J; junction bases unmatched: 7. CDR3 amino acids: CAWSTGVGDNQPQHF. CDR3 DNA: TGTGCCTGGAGTACAGGGGTCGGGGACAATCAGCCCCAGCATTTT.

This clone came up a few times. The chain uses TRBV14 and TRBJ2-4, with D possibly being TRBD1 (5 bases). Germline V gene lookup returns CDR1 SGHDN and CDR2 FVKESK. Trimming stripped 3 bases from V and 9 bases from J, with 15 bases between. This CDR3 has 14 residues. The CDR3 DNA reads as TGTGCCAGCAGCCAGTCGTTTAGGGGCGGCATTCAGTACTTC. Translation: CASSQSFRGGIQYF.

This clone was seen a single time. The V gene is TRBV29-1, the J gene TRBJ1-5; 8 bases are a match to TRBD1. The V gene end was trimmed by 6 bases and the J gene end by 3 bases; junction bases not matched to a gene: 4. CDR1 and CDR2 from the germline V gene are SQVTM and ANQGSEA. The CDR3 runs to 13 residues. The CDR3 DNA follows: TGCAGCGTATCGACAGGGGACAATCAGCCCCAGCATTTT. Encoded protein: CSVSTGDNQPQHF.

This clone was detected a few times. The sample contains more than one DNA sequence encoding this CDR3. V is TRBV19 and J is TRBJ1-1, with TRBD1 as a possible D gene (6 bases). Trimming removed 5 bases from V and 1 base from J, with 8 bases in between. There are 13 residues in the CDR3. Per germline, CDR1 LNHDA and CDR2 SQIVND (reference sequence). The CDR3 DNA reads TGTGCCAGTAGTTCGACAGGGAACACTGAAGCTTTCTTT. Encoded protein: CASSSTGNTEAFF.

This chain connects TRBV16 to TRBJ1-4; TRBD1 matches at 10 bases. V trimming: 5 bases; J trimming: 6 bases; junction bases outside the gene matches: 6. This CDR3 is built from 15 residues. The germline gives CDR1 KGHSY, CDR2 FQNENV. The CDR3 sequence: CASSERGQGYEKLFF. CDR3 in DNA: TGTGCCAGCAGCGAAAGGGGACAGGGGTATGAAAAACTGTTTTTT.

The chain uses TRBV6-5 and TRBJ2-5; a weak D match, TRBD1 (6 bases). The CDR3 runs 15 residues. With 2 bases removed from V and 1 base from J, the gap between germline ends came to 11 bases. The V gene's germline CDR1 is MNHEY and CDR2 SVGAGI. The CDR3 is CASSYGGRFQETQYF. CDR3 in DNA: TGTGCCAGCAGTTACGGGGGCCGGTTCCAAGAGACCCAGTACTTC.

This chain links TRBV20-1 with TRBJ1-4; 7 bases align to TRBD1. CDR3 length: 11 amino acids. Germline assignment: CDR1 DFQATT and CDR2 SNEGSKA (reference sequence). After removal of 2 bases from V and 13 bases from J, the junction contained 4 bases not matched to a gene. The CDR3 spells CSARTGERLFF. For the CDR3, the DNA is TGCAGTGCTAGAACAGGGGAGAGACTGTTTTTT.

CDR3 coding DNA: TGTGCCAGCAGCCAAAGGACTAGCGGGAGGGATGAGCAGTTCTTC. It specifies CASSQRTSGRDEQFF. V gene TRBV7-3 combines with J gene TRBJ2-1; 15 nucleotides agree with TRBD2. Per the germline V gene, CDR1 is SGHTA and CDR2 is FQGTGA. There are 15 residues in the CDR3. V lost 5 bases and J lost 8; bases outside the gene matches: 4.

The chain is built from TRBV7-6 and TRBJ2-5; D gene uncertain. There are 12 residues in the CDR3. V was clipped by 5 bases and J by 4 bases, with 8 bases between them. Germline-derived CDR1 and CDR2 are SGHVS and FNYEAQ. This CDR3 reads CASSLTLETQYF. CDR3 nucleotide sequence: TGTGCCAGCAGCCTCACCCTAGAGACCCAGTACTTC.

The V and J genes are TRBV5-4 and TRBJ2-5; possibly TRBD2 for D (6 bases). The CDR3 covers 14 residues. CDR1 is SGHNT and CDR2 is YYREEE in the germline V gene (reference sequence). Deletions cut 4 bases from V and 2 bases from J, with 12 bases between. This CDR3 is CASSTGLQQETQYF. CDR3 coding DNA: TGTGCCAGCAGCACGGGACTCCAACAAGAGACCCAGTACTTC.

This chain links TRBV23-1 with TRBJ1-5; D possibly corresponds to TRBD1 (6 bases). TRBV23-1 counts as an open reading frame of uncertain function. This CDR3 has 16 residues. The ends were cut back, 0 bases at V and 3 bases at J, with 12 bases in the middle. DNA of the CDR3: TGCGCCAGCAGTCAATCGAACAGGGCCTCCAATCAGCCCCAGCATTTT. Translating gives CASSQSNRASNQPQHF.

This sequence joins TRBV6-4 and TRBJ2-3; the D gene is possibly TRBD2 (6 bases). CDR3 length equals 15 residues. V gave up 4 bases and J gave up 1 base, with 12 bases separating them. Germline V lookup: CDR1 MRHNA, CDR2 SNTAGT. CDR3 sequence reads: CASSAGTGGTDTQYF. For the CDR3, the DNA is TGTGCCAGCAGTGCCGGGACTGGAGGCACAGATACGCAGTATTTT.

V and J are TRBV7-6 and TRBJ2-3; D possibly corresponds to TRBD2 (6 bases). This CDR3 is built from 16 residues. V gave up 5 bases and J gave up 1 base, with 16 bases separating them. Per the germline V gene, CDR1 is SGHVS and CDR2 is FNYEAQ. The CDR3 spells CASSPGLRLGTDTQYF. CDR3 DNA: TGTGCCAGCAGCCCCGGACTACGCCTAGGCACAGATACGCAGTATTTT.

The chain carries TRBV30 and TRBJ2-3, with 9 bases fitting TRBD2. The V segment lost 0 bases and the J segment 4 bases; nucleotides outside the gene matches: 5. The CDR3 extends over 15 amino acids. Germline loops: CDR1 GTSNPN, CDR2 SVGIG (reference sequence). DNA for the CDR3: TGTGCCTGGAGTGTACCTAGCGGGACCCCAGATACGCAGTATTTT. It is translated as CAWSVPSGTPDTQYF.

The CDR3 DNA sequence: TGTGCCAGCAGTGAGCGAAATGAGCAGTTCTTC. Its translation is CASSERNEQFF. The chain has TRBV25-1 and TRBJ2-1; unclear D gene. Per germline, CDR1 MGHDK and CDR2 SYGVNS. The CDR3 runs to 11 residues. V was clipped by 3 bases and J by 7 bases, with 4 bases between them.

The V and J genes are TRBV29-1 and TRBJ2-5, with D tentatively TRBD1 (6 bases). The J call may be faulty, since TRBJ2-7 better matches the DNA end. CDR3 length equals 11 residues. The germline CDR1 and CDR2 sequences are SQVTM and ANQGSEA. The CDR3 sequence: CSAQGSYEQYF. In DNA, the CDR3 is TGCAGTGCACAGGGATCCTACGAGCAGTACTTC.

The CDR3 DNA follows: TGTGCCAGCAGCCGGACTAGCGGTAATGAGCAGTTCTTC. This gives the protein CASSRTSGNEQFF. This chain links TRBV7-9 with TRBJ2-1, with TRBD2 matching over 10 bases. The CDR3 contains 13 residues. J lost 7 bases, V lost 5 bases, and 2 bases had no gene match. The germline V gene has CDR1 SEHNR and CDR2 FQNEAQ (reference sequence). Using reference TRBV7-9 and TRBJ2-1 for the parts outside the CDR3, the full variable domain is DTGVSQNPRHKITKRGQNVTFRCDPISEHNRLYWYRQTLGQGPEFLTYFQNEAQLEKSRLLSDRFSAERPKGSFSTLEIQRTEQGDSAMYLCASSRTSGNEQFFGPGTRLTVL.

The rearrangement links TRBV18 to TRBJ1-1; weak D call: TRBD1 (5 bases). This CDR3 contains 14 residues. V was pared by 4 bases and J by 1 base, with 10 bases between. Germline CDR1 and CDR2: KGHSH and LQKENI. The CDR3 DNA follows: TGTGCCAGCTCACAGGGGATGGGGAACACTGAAGCTTTCTTT. It translates to CASSQGMGNTEAFF.

In its sample, this clone is medium-sized (0.01 to 0.1%). This chain connects TRBV7-3 to TRBJ2-7; D not resolved. The CDR3 contains 15 residues. V lost 6 bases to trimming and J lost 2 bases, with 17 bases between them. CDR1 is SGHTA and CDR2 is FQGTGA in the germline V gene. DNA for the CDR3: TGTGCCAGCAGTTTCCTCCGCTACTCACCCTACGAGCAGTACTTC. It specifies CASSFLRYSPYEQYF.

The rearrangement uses TRBV27 and TRBJ2-3; the match to TRBD2 covers 7 bases. The CDR3 spans 15 residues. Germline CDR1 and CDR2: MNHEY and SMNVEV (reference sequence). The ends lost 4 bases at V and 0 bases at J; junction bases unmatched: 4. This chain's CDR3 is CASSSSGTSTDTQYF. CDR3 in DNA: TGTGCCAGCAGTTCCAGCGGGACGAGCACAGATACGCAGTATTTT.

This clone has just one count. The V gene is TRBV5-6, the J gene TRBJ1-1; 12 nucleotides line up with TRBD1. Germline V gene lookup returns CDR1 SGHDT and CDR2 YYEEEE. This CDR3 spans 16 amino acids. Trimming removed 1 base from V and 5 bases from J; junction bases left unmatched: 6. The CDR3 loop is CASSLLPGQGATEAFF. The DNA for the CDR3 is TGTGCCAGCAGCTTGCTACCGGGACAGGGGGCTACTGAAGCTTTCTTT.

CDR3 loop: CASSTGLAGGSSGANVLTF. In DNA, the CDR3 is TGTGCCAGCAGTACGGGACTAGCGGGAGGTTCCTCTGGGGCCAACGTCCTGACTTTC. V usage is TRBV28 and J usage is TRBJ2-6; 15 bases are a match to TRBD2. The germline V gene encodes CDR1 MDHEN and CDR2 SYDVKM. There are 19 residues in the CDR3. The J segment lost 0 bases and the V segment lost 5 bases, leaving 5 bases of the junction unmatched.

This clone has just a few counts. This chain links TRBV7-3 with TRBJ2-2, with D unresolved. Germline V lookup: CDR1 SGHTA, CDR2 FQGTGA. The CDR3 consists of 14 residues. The V end was cut by 5 bases, the J end by 4 bases, with 11 bases between. CDR3 residues: CASSTDSSTGELFF. The CDR3 DNA follows: TGTGCCAGCAGCACCGACTCATCCACCGGGGAGCTGTTTTTT. Based on the CDR3 plus reference TRBV7-3 and TRBJ2-2, the full variable domain is GAGVSQTPSNKVTEKGKYVELRCDPISGHTALYWYRQSLGQGPEFLIYFQGTGAADDSGLPNDRFFAVRPEGSVSTLKIQRTERGDSAVYLCASSTDSSTGELFFGEGSRLTVL.

This clone was picked up many times. V and J are TRBV27 and TRBJ2-7; TRBD2 aligns across 7 bases. J lost 0 bases, V lost 2 bases, and 4 bases had no gene match. The CDR3 extends over 15 amino acids. Germline lookup yields CDR1 MNHEY and CDR2 SMNVEV (reference sequence). The DNA of the CDR3 is TGTGCCAGCAGTTTAAACCCTAGCGGCTCCTACGAGCAGTACTTC. The encoded protein is CASSLNPSGSYEQYF.

Here the CDR3 reads CASSLQNREAAFF. CDR3 bases: TGTGCCAGCTCACTCCAAAACAGGGAGGCAGCTTTCTTT. The chain combines TRBV18 with TRBJ1-1, with D maybe TRBD1 (6 bases). Germline V gene data show CDR1 as KGHSH and CDR2 as LQKENI. The CDR3 totals 13 residues. Trimming left V 4 bases short and J 10 bases short, with 16 bases between.

The chain combines TRBV5-1 with TRBJ2-5; D ambiguous. The germline V gene has CDR1 SGHRS and CDR2 YFSETQ. The CDR3 totals 14 residues. V was pared by 7 bases and J by 5 bases, with 18 bases between. This CDR3 is CASGNRGAWETQYF. CDR3 in DNA: TGCGCCAGCGGGAATCGTGGCGCTTGGGAGACCCAGTACTTC.

The J gene is TRBJ2-7, the V gene TRBV6-6; 11 bases align to TRBD2. The germline gives CDR1 MNHNY, CDR2 SVGAGI (reference sequence). The CDR3 spans 14 residues. Trimming took 6 bases from V and 3 from J; bases not matched to a gene: 4. Here the CDR3 reads CASSQTSGIYEQYF. The DNA of the CDR3 is TGTGCCAGCAGCCAGACTAGCGGGATCTACGAGCAGTACTTC.

This chain connects TRBV29-1 to TRBJ2-1; TRBD2 agrees at 14 bases. Germline-derived CDR1 and CDR2 are SQVTM and ANQGSEA. The CDR3 covers 19 residues. The V and J ends lost 4 bases and 2 bases, in that order; junction bases with no gene match: 13. This CDR3 reads CSVVWSGTSGSLAYNEQFF. CDR3 coding DNA: TGCAGCGTTGTGTGGTCCGGGACTAGCGGGAGTCTTGCCTACAATGAGCAGTTCTTC.

The rearrangement links TRBV10-3 to TRBJ2-1, with D unresolved. The CDR3 covers 16 residues. In germline, CDR1 is ENHRY, CDR2 SYGVKD. Trimming removed 0 bases from V and 5 bases from J, with 14 bases in between. CDR3 residues: CAISESIQPNNNEQFF. The CDR3, as DNA: TGTGCCATCAGTGAGTCGATACAGCCGAATAACAATGAGCAGTTCTTC.